A selection of T cell receptor beta chains follows, all from one sample in a study of blood T cell repertoires in COVID-19. Generated by immunoSEQ multiplex PCR, the TCRdb table keeps only in-frame clones and is missing some. The table records more than 150,000 clones, around 83% of them present only once. The sample consisted of peripheral blood. These receptors came from a woman aged 40-49 years with acute or convalescent COVID-19. CDR3s leave out the opening cysteine and the closing phenylalanine or tryptophan.

j_call | v_call | cdr3_aa
TRBJ2-7 | TRBV1 | TSSQDNRGHEQY
TRBJ2-1 | TRBV11-2 | ASSLSTSGGWFEQF
TRBJ1-1 | TRBV25-1 | ASRQGFTEAF
TRBJ2-1 | TRBV10-3 | AISLHSGSSYNEQF
TRBJ1-6 | TRBV24-1 | ASNRGWNSPLH
TRBJ1-4 | TRBV3-1/TRBV3-2 | ASSHAAGQGQEKLF
TRBJ2-7 | TRBV5-6 | ASSLVRTTYEQY
TRBJ2-7 | TRBV28 | AALGQGYVYEQY
TRBJ2-7 | TRBV2 | ASSQDFYEQY
TRBJ1-5 | TRBV12-3/TRBV12-4 | ASSFGGPQH
TRBJ1-2 | TRBV29-1 | SVEGSRGNDYGYT
TRBJ2-1 | TRBV24-1 | ATSDSQRQTEYNEQF
TRBJ1-1 | TRBV27 | ASSLGAGWTTEAF
TRBJ2-7 | TRBV6-2/TRBV6-3 | ASSSLTSGRIHEQY
TRBJ1-1 | TRBV4-1 | ASSPSPGAEAF
TRBJ2-2 | TRBV28 | ASSFSGRTGELF
TRBJ2-2 | TRBV29-1 | SVDISGSNTGELF
TRBJ1-1 | TRBV27 | ASSLYGQGQYTEAF
TRBJ2-2 | TRBV20-1 | SASGRVVGTGELF
TRBJ1-4 | TRBV4-1 | ASSHRGPNEKLF
TRBJ2-7 | TRBV27 | ASSFFSGITYEQY
TRBJ1-2 | TRBV6-6 | ASRRIGQPTGYT
TRBJ2-3 | TRBV7-3 | ASSLTSGGAFTQY